This TCR beta chain was captured in a study of CD8 T cells in ankylosing spondylitis. Study observations and caveats: Existing reports had already noted some motif variants in reactive arthritis synovial fluid and blood. Seemingly characteristic of ankylosing spondylitis blood was a TCR beta motif consisting of about 8 highly homologous variants. Disease-associated clones were reportedly significantly overrepresented in matched ankylosing spondylitis synovial fluid.

CDR1 and CDR2 from the germline V gene are LGHNA and YSLEER. The J segment lost 5 bases and the V segment lost 4 bases, leaving 12 bases of the junction unmatched. The CDR3 extends over 18 amino acids. Details on this clonotype: The antigen is unknown.

For TCR beta, libraries came from quantitative 5'-RACE with molecular barcodes. TCRdb called the 5' RACE reads again in MiXCR, with one record for every CDR3 protein. The table includes 700,000 or so distinct CDR3 sequences, 15% to 20% detected once. Input material: blood, either unsorted or a sorted T cell fraction (not recorded which). The gene calls are TRBV4-3 and TRBJ2-2; TRBD2 aligns across 11 bases. This receptor was taken from a male donor with ankylosing spondylitis. This CDR3 is CASSPGVAGGPATGELFF. The CDR3 DNA reads TGCGCCAGCAGCCCGGGCGTAGCGGGAGGGCCTGCGACCGGGGAGCTGTTTTTT.